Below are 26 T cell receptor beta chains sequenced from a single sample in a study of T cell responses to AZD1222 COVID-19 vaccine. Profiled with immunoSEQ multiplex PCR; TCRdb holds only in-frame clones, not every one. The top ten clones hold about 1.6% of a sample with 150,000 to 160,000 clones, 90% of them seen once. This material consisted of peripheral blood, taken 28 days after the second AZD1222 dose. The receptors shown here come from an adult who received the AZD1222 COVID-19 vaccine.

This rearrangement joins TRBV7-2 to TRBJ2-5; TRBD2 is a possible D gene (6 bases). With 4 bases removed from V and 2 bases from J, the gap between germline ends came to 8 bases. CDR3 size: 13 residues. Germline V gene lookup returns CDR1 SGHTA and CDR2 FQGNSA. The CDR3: CASSYSGQETQYF. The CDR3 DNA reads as TGTGCCAGCAGCTATAGCGGTCAAGAGACCCAGTACTTC. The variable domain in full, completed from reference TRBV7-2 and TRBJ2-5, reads GAGVSQSPSNKVTEKGKDVELRCDPISGHTALYWYRQSLGQGLEFLIYFQGNSAPDKSGLPSDRFSAERTGGSVSTLTIQRTQQEDSAVYLCASSYSGQETQYFGPGTRLLVL.

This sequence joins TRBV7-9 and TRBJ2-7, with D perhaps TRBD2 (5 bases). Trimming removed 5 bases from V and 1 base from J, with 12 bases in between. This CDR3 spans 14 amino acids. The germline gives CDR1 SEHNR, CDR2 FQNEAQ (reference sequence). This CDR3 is CASSPLGGSYEQYF. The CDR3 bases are TGTGCCAGCAGCCCACTCGGCGGGTCCTACGAGCAGTACTTC.

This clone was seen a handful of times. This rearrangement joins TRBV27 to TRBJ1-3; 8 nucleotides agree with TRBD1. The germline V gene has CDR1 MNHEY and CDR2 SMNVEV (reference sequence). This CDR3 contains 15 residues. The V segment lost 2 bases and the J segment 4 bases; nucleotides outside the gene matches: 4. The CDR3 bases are TGTGCCAGCAGTTTACAGGGGGCGTCGGGAAACACCATATATTTT. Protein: CASSLQGASGNTIYF.

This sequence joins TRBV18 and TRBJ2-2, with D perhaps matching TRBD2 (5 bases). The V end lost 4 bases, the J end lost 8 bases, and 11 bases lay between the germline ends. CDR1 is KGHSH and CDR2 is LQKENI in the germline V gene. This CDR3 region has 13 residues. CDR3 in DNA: TGTGCCAGCTCACTTCTGGGAGATGGGGAGCTGTTTTTT. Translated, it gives CASSLLGDGELFF.

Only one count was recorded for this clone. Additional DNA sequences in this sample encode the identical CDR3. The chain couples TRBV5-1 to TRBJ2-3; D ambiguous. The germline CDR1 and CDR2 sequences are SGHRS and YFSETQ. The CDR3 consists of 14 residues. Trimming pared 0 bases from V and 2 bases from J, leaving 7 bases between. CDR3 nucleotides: TGCGCCAGCAGCTTGGGTGGATACACAGATACGCAGTATTTT. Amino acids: CASSLGGYTDTQYF.

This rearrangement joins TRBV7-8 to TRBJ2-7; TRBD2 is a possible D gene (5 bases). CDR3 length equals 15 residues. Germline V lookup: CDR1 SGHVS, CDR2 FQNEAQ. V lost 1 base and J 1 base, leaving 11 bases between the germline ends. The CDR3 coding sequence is TGTGCCAGCAGCTTAGGATATGGACTTTCCTACGAGCAGTACTTC. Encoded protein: CASSLGYGLSYEQYF.

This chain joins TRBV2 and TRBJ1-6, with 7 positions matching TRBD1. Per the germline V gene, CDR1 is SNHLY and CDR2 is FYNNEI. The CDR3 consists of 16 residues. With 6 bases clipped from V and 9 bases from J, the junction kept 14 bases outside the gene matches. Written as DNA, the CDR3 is TGTGCCAGCAGGAGACAGGGAGACAGCCGGGGTTCACCCCTCCACTTT. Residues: CASRRQGDSRGSPLHF.

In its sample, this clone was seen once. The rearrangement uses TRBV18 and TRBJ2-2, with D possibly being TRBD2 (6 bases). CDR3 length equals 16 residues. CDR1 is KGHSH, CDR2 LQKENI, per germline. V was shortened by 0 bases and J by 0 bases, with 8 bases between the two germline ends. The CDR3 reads CASSPPSGANTGELFF. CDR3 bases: TGTGCCAGCTCACCACCCTCGGGAGCGAACACCGGGGAGCTGTTTTTT.

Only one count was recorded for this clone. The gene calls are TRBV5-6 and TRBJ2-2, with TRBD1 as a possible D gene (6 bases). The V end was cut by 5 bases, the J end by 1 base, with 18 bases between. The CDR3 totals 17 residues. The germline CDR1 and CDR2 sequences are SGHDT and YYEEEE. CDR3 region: CASSRLTGYRNTGELFF. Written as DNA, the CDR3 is TGTGCCAGCAGTAGGCTTACAGGGTATCGGAACACCGGGGAGCTGTTTTTT.

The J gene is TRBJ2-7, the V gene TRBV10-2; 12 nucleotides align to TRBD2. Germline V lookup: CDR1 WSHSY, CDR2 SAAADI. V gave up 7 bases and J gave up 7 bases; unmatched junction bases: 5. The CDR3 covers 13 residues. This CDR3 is CASMWTSGNEQYF. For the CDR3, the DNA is TGCGCCAGCATGTGGACTAGCGGGAATGAGCAGTACTTC.

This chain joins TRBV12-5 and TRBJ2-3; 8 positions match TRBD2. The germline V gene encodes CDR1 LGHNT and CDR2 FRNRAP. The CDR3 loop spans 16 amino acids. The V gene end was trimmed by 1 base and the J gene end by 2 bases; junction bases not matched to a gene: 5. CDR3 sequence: CASGLGTSLHTDTQYF. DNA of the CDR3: TGTGCTAGTGGTTTGGGGACTAGCCTACACACAGATACGCAGTATTTT. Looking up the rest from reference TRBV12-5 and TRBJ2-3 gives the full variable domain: DARVTQTPRHKVTEMGQEVTMRCQPILGHNTVFWYRQTMMQGLELLAYFRNRAPLDDSGMPKDRFSAEMPDATLATLKIQPSEPRDSAVYFCASGLGTSLHTDTQYFGPGTRLTVL.

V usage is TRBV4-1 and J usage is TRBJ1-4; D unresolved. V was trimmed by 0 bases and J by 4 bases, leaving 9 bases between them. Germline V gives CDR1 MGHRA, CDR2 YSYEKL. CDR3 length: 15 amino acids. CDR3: CASSQDVQRNEKLFF. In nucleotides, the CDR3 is TGCGCCAGCAGCCAAGATGTGCAGCGTAATGAAAAACTGTTTTTT.

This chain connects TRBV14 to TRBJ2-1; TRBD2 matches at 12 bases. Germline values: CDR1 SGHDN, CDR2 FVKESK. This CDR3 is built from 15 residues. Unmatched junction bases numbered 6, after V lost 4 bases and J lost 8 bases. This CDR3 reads CASSRTSGRFYEQFF. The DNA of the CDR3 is TGTGCCAGCAGCCGAACTAGCGGGAGGTTTTATGAGCAGTTCTTC.

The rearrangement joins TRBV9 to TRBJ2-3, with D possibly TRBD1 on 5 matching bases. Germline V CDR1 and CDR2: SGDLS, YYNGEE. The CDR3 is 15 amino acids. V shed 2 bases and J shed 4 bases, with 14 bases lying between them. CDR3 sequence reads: CASSVSLGVADTQYF. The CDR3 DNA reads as TGTGCCAGCAGCGTGTCCCTAGGGGTCGCAGATACGCAGTATTTT.

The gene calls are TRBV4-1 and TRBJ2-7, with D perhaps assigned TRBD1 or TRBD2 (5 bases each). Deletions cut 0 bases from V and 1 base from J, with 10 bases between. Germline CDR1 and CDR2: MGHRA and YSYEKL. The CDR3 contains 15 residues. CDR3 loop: CASSQEGTGSYEQYF. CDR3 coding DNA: TGCGCCAGCAGCCAAGAAGGGACGGGATCCTACGAGCAGTACTTC.

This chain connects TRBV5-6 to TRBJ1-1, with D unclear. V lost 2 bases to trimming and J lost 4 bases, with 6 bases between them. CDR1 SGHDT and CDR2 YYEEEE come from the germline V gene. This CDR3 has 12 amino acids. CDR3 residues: CASSFGFTEAFF. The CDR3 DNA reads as TGTGCCAGCAGCTTCGGATTCACTGAAGCTTTCTTT.

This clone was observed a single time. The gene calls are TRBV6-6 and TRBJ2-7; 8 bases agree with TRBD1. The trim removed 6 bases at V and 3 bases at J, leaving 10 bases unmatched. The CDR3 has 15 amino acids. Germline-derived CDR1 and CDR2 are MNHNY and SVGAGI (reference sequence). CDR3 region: CASRPMDREHYEQYF. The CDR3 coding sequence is TGTGCCAGCAGACCTATGGACAGGGAACACTACGAGCAGTACTTC.

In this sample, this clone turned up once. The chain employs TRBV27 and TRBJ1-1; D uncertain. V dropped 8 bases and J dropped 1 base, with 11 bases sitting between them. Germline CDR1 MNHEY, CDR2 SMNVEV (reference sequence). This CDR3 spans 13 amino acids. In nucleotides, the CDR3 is TGTGCCAGCCCCCTACACGCGAACACTGAAGCTTTCTTT. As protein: CASPLHANTEAFF.

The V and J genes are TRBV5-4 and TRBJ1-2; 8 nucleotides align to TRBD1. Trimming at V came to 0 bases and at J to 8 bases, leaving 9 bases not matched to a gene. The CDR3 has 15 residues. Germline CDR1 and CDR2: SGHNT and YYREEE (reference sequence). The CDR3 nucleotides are TGTGCCAGCAGCTTGGCCTATGGACAGGGCACCGGCTACACCTTC. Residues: CASSLAYGQGTGYTF.

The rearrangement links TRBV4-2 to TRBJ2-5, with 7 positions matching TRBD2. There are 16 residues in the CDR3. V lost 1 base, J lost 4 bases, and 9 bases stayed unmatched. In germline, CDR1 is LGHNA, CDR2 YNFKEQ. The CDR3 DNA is TGTGCCAGCAGCCAAGTGGCGGCTAGCGGTTCAGAGACCCAGTACTTC. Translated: CASSQVAASGSETQYF.

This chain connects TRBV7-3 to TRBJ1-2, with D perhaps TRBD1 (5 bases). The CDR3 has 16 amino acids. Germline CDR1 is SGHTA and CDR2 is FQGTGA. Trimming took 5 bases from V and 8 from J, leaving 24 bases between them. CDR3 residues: CASSPQAGKGWWGYTF. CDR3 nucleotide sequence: TGTGCCAGCAGCCCCCAGGCAGGGAAGGGTTGGTGGGGCTACACCTTC.

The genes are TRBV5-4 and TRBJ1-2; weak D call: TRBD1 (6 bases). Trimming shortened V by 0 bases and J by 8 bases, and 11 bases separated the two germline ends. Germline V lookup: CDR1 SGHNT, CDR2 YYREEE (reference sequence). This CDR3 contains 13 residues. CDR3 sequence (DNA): TGTGCCAGCAGCTTGGGGCAGGGGCCCGGCTACACCTTC. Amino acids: CASSLGQGPGYTF.

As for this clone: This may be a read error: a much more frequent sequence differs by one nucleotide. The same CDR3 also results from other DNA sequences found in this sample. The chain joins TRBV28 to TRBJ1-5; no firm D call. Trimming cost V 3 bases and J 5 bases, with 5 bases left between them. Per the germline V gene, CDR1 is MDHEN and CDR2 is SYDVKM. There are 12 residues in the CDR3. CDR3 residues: CASSFGYQPQHF. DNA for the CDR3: TGTGCCAGCAGTTTCGGATATCAGCCCCAGCATTTT.

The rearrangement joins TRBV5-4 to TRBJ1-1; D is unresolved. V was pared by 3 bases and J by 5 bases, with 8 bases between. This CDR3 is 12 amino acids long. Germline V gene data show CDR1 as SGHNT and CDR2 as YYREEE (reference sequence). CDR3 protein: CASSSPGTEAFF. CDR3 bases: TGTGCCAGCAGCTCGCCGGGGACTGAAGCTTTCTTT.

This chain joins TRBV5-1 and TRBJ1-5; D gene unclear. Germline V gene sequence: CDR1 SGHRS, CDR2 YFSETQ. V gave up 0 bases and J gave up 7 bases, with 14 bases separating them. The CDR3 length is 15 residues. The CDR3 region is CASSLEGSQGQPQHF. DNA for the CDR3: TGCGCCAGCAGCTTGGAGGGATCCCAAGGCCAGCCCCAGCATTTT.

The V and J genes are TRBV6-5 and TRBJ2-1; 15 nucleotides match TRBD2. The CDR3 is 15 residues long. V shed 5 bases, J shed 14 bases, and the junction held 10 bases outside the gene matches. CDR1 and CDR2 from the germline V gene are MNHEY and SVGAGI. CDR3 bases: TGTGCCAGCAGTCCCCCGGGGACTAGCGGGGGGTTGAAGTTCTTC. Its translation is CASSPPGTSGGLKFF.